The rows below give T cell receptor beta chains drawn from one sample of a study of spatial heterogeneity in lung cancer. Via MiXCR, TCRdb re-called the 5' RACE reads, giving one row per CDR3 protein. The table records tens of thousands of distinct CDR3 sequences, 6.5% to 7.5% of them present only once. The specimen comprised PBMCs, sampled at follow-up. The receptor set was obtained from a female donor with early-stage non-small cell lung cancer. Each CDR3 is given with its conserved first and last residue. A D gene is named only where the DNA matches it firmly. Expanded clones get a size class; other rows say once, few or many, or leave the size out.

d_call: .
clone_size: .
v_call: TRBV4-3
j_call: TRBJ1-2
cdr3_length: 16
cdr3_aa: CASSQGIGGRGYGYTF
cdr3_nt: TGCGCCAGCAGCCAAGGTATCGGGGGAAGGGGCTATGGCTACACCTTC

d_call: .
clone_size: few
v_call: TRBV29-1
j_call: TRBJ1-2
cdr3_length: 13
cdr3_aa: CSVVVQGRYGYTF
cdr3_nt: TGCAGCGTTGTTGTACAGGGAAGGTATGGCTACACCTTC

d_call: .
clone_size: many
v_call: TRBV29-1
j_call: TRBJ2-7
cdr3_length: 13
cdr3_aa: CSVLGGPSYEQYF
cdr3_nt: TGCAGCGTTCTTGGGGGGCCAAGCTACGAGCAGTACTTC

d_call: .
clone_size: many
v_call: TRBV20-1
j_call: TRBJ2-1
cdr3_length: 16
cdr3_aa: CSARDLGGSFFNEQFF
cdr3_nt: TGCAGTGCTAGAGATTTAGGGGGTTCCTTCTTCAATGAGCAGTTCTTC

d_call: .
clone_size: few
v_call: TRBV7-2
j_call: TRBJ2-3
cdr3_length: 13
cdr3_aa: CASSSRVADTQYF
cdr3_nt: TGTGCCAGCAGCTCCCGGGTCGCAGATACGCAGTATTTT

d_call: .
clone_size: few
v_call: TRBV12-3/TRBV12-4
j_call: TRBJ2-2
cdr3_length: 16
cdr3_aa: CASSLTRVTNTGELFF
cdr3_nt: TGTGCCAGCAGTTTGACCAGGGTCACGAACACCGGGGAGCTGTTTTTT

d_call: .
clone_size: few
v_call: TRBV9
j_call: TRBJ1-2
cdr3_length: 16
cdr3_aa: CASSAATDAPNYGYTF
cdr3_nt: TGTGCCAGCAGCGCGGCGACAGACGCCCCTAACTATGGCTACACCTTC

d_call: .
clone_size: few
v_call: TRBV19
j_call: TRBJ2-5
cdr3_length: 15
cdr3_aa: CASSIRQGLQETQYF
cdr3_nt: TGTGCCAGTAGTATCCGACAGGGACTACAAGAGACCCAGTACTTC

d_call: .
clone_size: many
v_call: TRBV4-1
j_call: TRBJ2-7
cdr3_length: 15
cdr3_aa: CASSQTMTATYEQYF
cdr3_nt: TGCGCCAGCAGCCAGACCATGACAGCCACCTACGAGCAGTACTTC

d_call: .
clone_size: .
v_call: TRBV19
j_call: TRBJ2-1
cdr3_length: 16
cdr3_aa: CASSIYSTSSYNEQFF
cdr3_nt: TGTGCCAGTAGTATTTACAGTACTAGCTCCTACAATGAGCAGTTCTTC

d_call: .
clone_size: many
v_call: TRBV19
j_call: TRBJ1-2
cdr3_length: 11
cdr3_aa: CASSMAVFYTF
cdr3_nt: TGTGCCAGTAGTATGGCGGTTTTCTACACCTTC

d_call: .
clone_size: few
v_call: TRBV6-4
j_call: TRBJ2-6
cdr3_length: 17
cdr3_aa: CASTPVGGASGANVLTF
cdr3_nt: TGTGCCAGCACCCCCGTAGGGGGAGCGTCTGGGGCCAACGTCCTGACTTTC

d_call: .
clone_size: many
v_call: TRBV29-1
j_call: TRBJ2-1
cdr3_length: 12
cdr3_aa: CSVEGTTREQFF
cdr3_nt: TGCAGCGTTGAAGGAACAACTAGAGAGCAGTTCTTC

d_call: .
clone_size: .
v_call: TRBV20-1
j_call: TRBJ2-3
cdr3_length: 14
cdr3_aa: CSAREASAGDTQYF
cdr3_nt: TGCAGTGCTCGGGAAGCTAGCGCAGGAGATACGCAGTATTTT

d_call: .
clone_size: many
v_call: TRBV6-2/TRBV6-3
j_call: TRBJ1-5
cdr3_length: 16
cdr3_aa: CATRIDKREPSWPQHF
cdr3_nt: TGTGCCACCCGGATTGATAAACGGGAGCCCAGTTGGCCCCAGCATTTT

d_call: TRBD1
clone_size: few
v_call: TRBV12-3/TRBV12-4
j_call: TRBJ1-6
cdr3_length: 15
cdr3_aa: CASRKQGTNNSPLHF
cdr3_nt: TGTGCCAGCAGGAAACAGGGGACTAATAATTCACCCCTCCACTTT

d_call: TRBD2
clone_size: few
v_call: TRBV11-2
j_call: TRBJ2-1
cdr3_length: 18
cdr3_aa: CASSLSPSGGAGDNEQFF
cdr3_nt: TGTGCCAGCAGCTTAAGCCCTAGCGGGGGGGCTGGGGACAATGAGCAGTTCTTC

d_call: TRBD1
clone_size: many
v_call: TRBV11-2
j_call: TRBJ2-5
cdr3_length: 17
cdr3_aa: CASSLGGTGGGSETQYF
cdr3_nt: TGTGCCAGCAGCTTAGGCGGGACAGGTGGCGGCTCAGAGACCCAGTACTTC

d_call: TRBD2
clone_size: many
v_call: TRBV7-9
j_call: TRBJ2-3
cdr3_length: 15
cdr3_aa: CASSSRGASTDTQYF
cdr3_nt: TGTGCCAGCAGCTCGCGGGGGGCGAGCACAGATACGCAGTATTTT

d_call: .
clone_size: .
v_call: TRBV6-2/TRBV6-3
j_call: TRBJ1-5
cdr3_length: 18
cdr3_aa: CASSPDRRGTGYNQPQHF
cdr3_nt: TGTGCCAGCAGCCCCGACCGGCGAGGCACAGGCTACAATCAGCCCCAGCATTTT

d_call: .
clone_size: .
v_call: TRBV7-9
j_call: TRBJ2-7
cdr3_length: 15
cdr3_aa: CASSHSPGPSPEQYF
cdr3_nt: TGTGCCAGCAGCCACTCGCCGGGACCCAGTCCCGAGCAGTACTTC

d_call: .
clone_size: few
v_call: TRBV20-1
j_call: TRBJ1-4
cdr3_length: 13
cdr3_aa: CSVPGLTGEKLFF
cdr3_nt: TGCAGTGTCCCGGGCCTCACCGGTGAAAAACTGTTTTTT

d_call: TRBD1
clone_size: few
v_call: TRBV7-2
j_call: TRBJ2-1
cdr3_length: 13
cdr3_aa: CASSRTGGGEQFF
cdr3_nt: TGTGCCAGCAGCAGAACAGGGGGCGGTGAGCAGTTCTTC

d_call: .
clone_size: .
v_call: TRBV12-3/TRBV12-4
j_call: TRBJ2-2
cdr3_length: 16
cdr3_aa: CASSFLQGANTGELFF
cdr3_nt: TGTGCCAGCAGTTTTCTACAGGGCGCGAACACCGGGGAGCTGTTTTTT

d_call: .
clone_size: many
v_call: TRBV14
j_call: TRBJ1-1
cdr3_length: 15
cdr3_aa: CASSQGSRANTEAFF
cdr3_nt: TGTGCCAGCAGCCAAGGATCCAGGGCGAACACTGAAGCTTTCTTT

d_call: .
clone_size: .
v_call: TRBV5-5
j_call: TRBJ2-5
cdr3_length: 14
cdr3_aa: CASSSLSQGETQYF
cdr3_nt: TGTGCCAGCAGCTCTCTTTCTCAGGGGGAGACCCAGTACTTC

d_call: TRBD1
clone_size: .
v_call: TRBV9
j_call: TRBJ2-7
cdr3_length: 15
cdr3_aa: CASSANQIGTEEQYF
cdr3_nt: TGTGCCAGCAGCGCTAACCAAATTGGGACAGAGGAGCAGTACTTC

d_call: TRBD2
clone_size: many
v_call: TRBV7-9
j_call: TRBJ2-1
cdr3_length: 17
cdr3_aa: CASSLEGKVSGVNEQFF
cdr3_nt: TGTGCCAGCAGCTTAGAGGGGAAGGTTAGCGGGGTGAATGAGCAGTTCTTC

d_call: .
clone_size: few
v_call: TRBV27
j_call: TRBJ2-7
cdr3_length: 13
cdr3_aa: CASSPNGPLTRYF
cdr3_nt: TGTGCCAGCAGTCCAAATGGGCCCCTAACGAGGTACTTC

d_call: TRBD1
clone_size: many
v_call: TRBV20-1
j_call: TRBJ1-6
cdr3_length: 13
cdr3_aa: CSAPDRANSPLHF
cdr3_nt: TGCAGTGCTCCGGACAGGGCCAATTCACCCCTCCACTTT

d_call: .
clone_size: few
v_call: TRBV7-9
j_call: TRBJ1-1
cdr3_length: 13
cdr3_aa: CASSLEGGTEAFF
cdr3_nt: TGTGCCAGCAGCTTAGAAGGGGGCACTGAAGCTTTCTTT

d_call: TRBD2
clone_size: few
v_call: TRBV24-1
j_call: TRBJ2-5
cdr3_length: 16
cdr3_aa: CATSDWTSGEQETQYF
cdr3_nt: TGTGCCACCAGTGACTGGACTAGCGGGGAACAAGAGACCCAGTACTTC

d_call: .
clone_size: few
v_call: TRBV3-1
j_call: TRBJ2-7
cdr3_length: 13
cdr3_aa: CASSQGGTYEQYF
cdr3_nt: TGTGCCAGCAGCCAAGGGGGGACCTACGAGCAGTACTTC

d_call: TRBD2
clone_size: many
v_call: TRBV10-3
j_call: TRBJ2-1
cdr3_length: 11
cdr3_aa: CAIRGTSEQFF
cdr3_nt: TGTGCCATCAGGGGGACTAGTGAGCAGTTCTTC

d_call: .
clone_size: .
v_call: TRBV5-1
j_call: TRBJ2-3
cdr3_length: 17
cdr3_aa: CASSPPDGRAFTDTQYF
cdr3_nt: TGCGCCAGCAGCCCCCCCGATGGCAGGGCCTTCACAGATACGCAGTATTTT

d_call: .
clone_size: many
v_call: TRBV10-3
j_call: TRBJ2-7
cdr3_length: 13
cdr3_aa: CAIGTLGTYEQYF
cdr3_nt: TGTGCCATCGGGACCCTAGGCACCTACGAGCAGTACTTC

d_call: .
clone_size: .
v_call: TRBV3-1
j_call: TRBJ1-2
cdr3_length: 14
cdr3_aa: CASSRPPQNYGYTF
cdr3_nt: TGTGCCAGCAGCCGCCCCCCGCAGAACTATGGCTACACCTTC

d_call: TRBD2
clone_size: .
v_call: TRBV7-9
j_call: TRBJ2-2
cdr3_length: 16
cdr3_aa: CASSPHSGANTGELFF
cdr3_nt: TGTGCCAGCAGCCCCCATAGCGGGGCGAACACCGGGGAGCTGTTTTTT

d_call: .
clone_size: many
v_call: TRBV2
j_call: TRBJ2-3
cdr3_length: 14
cdr3_aa: CASSPTPGTDTQYF
cdr3_nt: TGTGCCAGCAGCCCTACTCCCGGGACAGATACGCAGTATTTT

d_call: TRBD1
clone_size: .
v_call: TRBV7-2
j_call: TRBJ2-3
cdr3_length: 15
cdr3_aa: CASRLRGQRSDTQYF
cdr3_nt: TGTGCCAGCAGGTTAAGGGGGCAGAGATCAGATACGCAGTATTTT

d_call: .
clone_size: .
v_call: TRBV28
j_call: TRBJ1-1
cdr3_length: 14
cdr3_aa: CASSLARGNTEAFF
cdr3_nt: TGTGCCAGCAGTTTGGCTAGGGGCAACACTGAAGCTTTCTTT

d_call: TRBD2
clone_size: many
v_call: TRBV7-6
j_call: TRBJ2-7
cdr3_length: 18
cdr3_aa: CASSSKLGLAGDTYEQYF
cdr3_nt: TGTGCCAGCAGCTCAAAATTAGGACTAGCGGGGGACACCTACGAGCAGTACTTC

d_call: .
clone_size: many
v_call: TRBV5-1
j_call: TRBJ2-1
cdr3_length: 15
cdr3_aa: CASSLLGQSYNEQFF
cdr3_nt: TGCGCCAGCAGCTTGCTAGGACAGTCCTACAATGAGCAGTTCTTC

d_call: .
clone_size: .
v_call: TRBV5-5
j_call: TRBJ2-7
cdr3_length: 12
cdr3_aa: CASSLEATEEYF
cdr3_nt: TGTGCCAGCAGCTTGGAGGCCACAGAAGAGTACTTC

d_call: .
clone_size: many
v_call: TRBV30
j_call: TRBJ1-6
cdr3_length: 15
cdr3_aa: CAWSVGQPWDSPLHF
cdr3_nt: TGTGCCTGGAGTGTAGGTCAGCCGTGGGATTCACCCCTCCACTTT

d_call: .
clone_size: few
v_call: TRBV5-1
j_call: TRBJ2-3
cdr3_length: 15
cdr3_aa: CASSSRDTSTDTQYF
cdr3_nt: TGCGCCAGCAGCTCCAGGGACACTAGCACAGATACGCAGTATTTT

d_call: .
clone_size: many
v_call: TRBV12-3/TRBV12-4
j_call: TRBJ1-1
cdr3_length: 13
cdr3_aa: CASSLEGHTEAFF
cdr3_nt: TGTGCCAGCAGTTTGGAGGGACACACTGAAGCTTTCTTT

d_call: TRBD2
clone_size: many
v_call: TRBV6-4
j_call: TRBJ2-1
cdr3_length: 16
cdr3_aa: CASSEDASGGYNEQFF
cdr3_nt: TGTGCCAGCAGTGAGGATGCTAGCGGGGGTTACAATGAGCAGTTCTTC